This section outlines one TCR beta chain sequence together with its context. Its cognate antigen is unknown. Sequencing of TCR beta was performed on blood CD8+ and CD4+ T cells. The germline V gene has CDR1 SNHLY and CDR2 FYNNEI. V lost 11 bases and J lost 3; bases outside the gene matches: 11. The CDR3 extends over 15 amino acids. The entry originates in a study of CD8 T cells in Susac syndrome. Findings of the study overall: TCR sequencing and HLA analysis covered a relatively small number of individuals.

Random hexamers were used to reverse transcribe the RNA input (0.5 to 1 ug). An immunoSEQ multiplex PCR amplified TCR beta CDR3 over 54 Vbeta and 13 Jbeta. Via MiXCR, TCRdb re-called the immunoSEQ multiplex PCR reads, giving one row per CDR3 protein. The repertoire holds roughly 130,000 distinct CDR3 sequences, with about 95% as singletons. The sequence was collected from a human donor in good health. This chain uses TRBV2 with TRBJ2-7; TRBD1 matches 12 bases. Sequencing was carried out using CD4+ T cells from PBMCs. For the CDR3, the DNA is TGTGCCCACAGCGAAGGGACAGGGGGCATCTACGAGCAGTACTTC. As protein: CAHSEGTGGIYEQYF.